This T cell receptor beta chain was captured by sequencing in a study of cytomegalovirus exposure and HLA in healthy donors. Study summary: About 85 million unique TCRs from HLA-typed donors were held in an early release of data.

CDR1 and CDR2 (germline): SGHAT, FQNNGV. Trimming cost V 1 base and J 0 bases, with 8 bases left between them. This CDR3 has 15 amino acids. On this clone: The target antigen is unknown.

60 Vbeta and 13 Jbeta primers were used in PCR. Measured with immunoSEQ multiplex PCR; TCRdb has only the in-frame clones, and not every one. The sample consists of more than 100,000 clones, about 73% of them appearing once. Study-level points and caveats: DRB1 had the most TCR associations and HLA-C the fewest, a later analysis found, with rates varying by HLA locus.

The receptor was isolated from a woman in her 40s in good health and CMV-seropositive. The chain couples TRBV11-2 to TRBJ2-3; D remains unclear. Sequences were obtained from PBMCs. The CDR3 bases are TGTGCCAGCAGCTTAGGCCGGTGGAGCACAGATACGCAGTATTTT. This codes for CASSLGRWSTDTQYF.